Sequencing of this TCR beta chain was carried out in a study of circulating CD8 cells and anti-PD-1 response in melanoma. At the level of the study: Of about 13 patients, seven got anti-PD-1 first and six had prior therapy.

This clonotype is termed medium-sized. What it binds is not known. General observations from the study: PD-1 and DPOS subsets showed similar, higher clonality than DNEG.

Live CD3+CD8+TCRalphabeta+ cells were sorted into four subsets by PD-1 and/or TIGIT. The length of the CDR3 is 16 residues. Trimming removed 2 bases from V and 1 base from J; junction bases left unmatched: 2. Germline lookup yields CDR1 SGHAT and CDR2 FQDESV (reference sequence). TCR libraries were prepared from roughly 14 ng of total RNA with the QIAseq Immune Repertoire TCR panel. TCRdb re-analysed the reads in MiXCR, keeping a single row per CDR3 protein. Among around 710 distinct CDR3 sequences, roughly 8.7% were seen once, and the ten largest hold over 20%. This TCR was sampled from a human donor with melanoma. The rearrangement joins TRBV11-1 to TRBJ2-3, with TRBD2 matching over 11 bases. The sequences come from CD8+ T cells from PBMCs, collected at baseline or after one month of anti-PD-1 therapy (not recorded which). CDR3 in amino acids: CASSLPGLAGTDTQYF. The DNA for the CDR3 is TGTGCCAGCAGCTTACCGGGACTAGCGGGCACAGATACGCAGTATTTT.